The next 19 T cell receptor beta chains were all read from a single sample in a study of shared T cell receptors in the human thymus. Generated by immunoSEQ multiplex PCR, the TCRdb table keeps only in-frame clones and is missing some. Of about 660,000 clones detected, around 87% appear once; the ten largest clones hold 0.0094%. These records were also assigned to another study, of human thymus T cells.

The sample comprised thymocytes. All receptors derive from a boy less than two years old with a congenital heart defect.

The J gene is TRBJ1-2, the V gene TRBV6-1; 8 bases agree with TRBD1. The CDR3 length is 15 residues. V lost 4 bases and J lost 0; bases outside the gene matches: 4. Germline V gene lookup returns CDR1 MNHNS and CDR2 SASEGT. The CDR3 reads CASSAQGAANYGYTF. The CDR3 DNA reads TGTGCCAGCAGTGCCCAGGGGGCGGCTAACTATGGCTACACCTTC.

The chain is built from TRBV6-6 and TRBJ2-1, with TRBD2 identical over 10 bases. Germline values: CDR1 MNHNY, CDR2 SVGAGI (reference sequence). The CDR3 loop spans 15 amino acids. Losses at the gene ends were 3 bases for V and 8 bases for J; bases not matched to a gene: 7. CDR3 DNA sequence: TGTGCCAGCAGTTATTTGTCTAGCGGGAGCTATGAGCAGTTCTTC. Amino acids: CASSYLSSGSYEQFF.

This chain connects TRBV6-5 to TRBJ2-1; no clear D. The CDR3 is made up of 16 amino acids. Trimming took 4 bases from V and 0 from J, leaving 13 bases between them. Germline V CDR1 and CDR2: MNHEY, SVGAGI. The CDR3 loop reads CASSSRPAASYNEQFF. The CDR3 DNA sequence: TGTGCCAGCAGTTCAAGACCGGCGGCCTCCTACAATGAGCAGTTCTTC.

The CDR3 loop is CASSLAGGHNEQFF. The DNA of the CDR3 is TGTGCCAGCAGTTTAGCGGGGGGACACAATGAGCAGTTCTTC. The chain recombines TRBV27 with TRBJ2-1; 8 bases agree with TRBD2. This CDR3 has 14 residues. J gave up 5 bases and V 2 bases, and 2 bases lay outside the gene matches. Germline assignment: CDR1 MNHEY and CDR2 SMNVEV (reference sequence).

The genes are TRBV29-1 and TRBJ2-5; D is ambiguous. The better agreement between TRBJ2-7 and the DNA end casts doubt on the J call. Per the germline V gene, CDR1 is SQVTM and CDR2 is ANQGSEA. CDR3 length equals 14 residues. CDR3 bases: TGCAGCGTTGCGCACTCCGGAGCCCCCTACGAGCAGTACTTC. This sequence encodes CSVAHSGAPYEQYF.

The chain employs TRBV7-2 and TRBJ2-2, with 9 positions matching TRBD2. Germline lookup yields CDR1 SGHTA and CDR2 FQGNSA. V lost 5 bases, J lost 5 bases, and 3 bases stayed unmatched. The CDR3 runs to 14 residues. The chain's CDR3 is CASSKREETGELFF. CDR3 DNA: TGTGCCAGCAGCAAGCGGGAGGAAACCGGGGAGCTGTTTTTT.

The chain is built from TRBV12-5 and TRBJ1-1, with a weak D call TRBD1 (6 bases). V shed 0 bases and J shed 1 base, with 18 bases lying between them. This CDR3 comprises 18 residues. Germline CDR1 LGHNT, CDR2 FRNRAP. CDR3 DNA: TGTGCTAGTGGTTTGGTACCGTTTCAGGGGAGACCGAACACTGAAGCTTTCTTT. This translates into CASGLVPFQGRPNTEAFF.

The rearrangement joins TRBV28 to TRBJ1-3, with TRBD1 as a possible D gene (6 bases). V lost 7 bases and J lost 0, with 10 bases in between. From germline, CDR1 is MDHEN and CDR2 SYDVKM. The CDR3 consists of 14 residues. Here the CDR3 reads CASTTGPSGNTIYF. The CDR3 coding sequence is TGTGCCAGCACTACAGGGCCCTCTGGAAACACCATATATTTT.

V usage is TRBV6-1 and J usage is TRBJ2-2; the D gene is possibly TRBD2 (5 bases). Germline CDR1 and CDR2: MNHNS and SASEGT. This CDR3 contains 15 residues. The V gene lost 6 bases and the J gene lost 2 bases, with 13 bases spanning the gap. The CDR3 reads CASRRASFNTGELFF. CDR3 DNA sequence: TGTGCCAGCAGAAGGGCTAGCTTTAACACCGGGGAGCTGTTTTTT.

V and J are TRBV12-5 and TRBJ2-7; TRBD1 matches at 8 bases. Looked up from germline, CDR1 is LGHNT and CDR2 is FRNRAP. V lost 6 bases and J lost 0; bases outside the gene matches: 7. This CDR3 contains 15 residues. Written as DNA, the CDR3 is TGTGCTAGTGGACACCGGGACAGGAGCTCCTACGAGCAGTACTTC. This encodes CASGHRDRSSYEQYF.

This chain uses TRBV28 with TRBJ1-1; D not resolved. Germline CDR1 MDHEN, CDR2 SYDVKM. The germline V and J ends were trimmed by 2 bases and 10 bases, with 8 bases remaining between them. This CDR3 has 11 amino acids. The CDR3 reads CASSLPPGAFF. CDR3 in DNA: TGTGCCAGCAGTTTACCCCCGGGAGCTTTCTTT.

The chain carries TRBV6-1 and TRBJ2-7; 9 bases align to TRBD1. Trimming at V came to 4 bases and at J to 5 bases, leaving 12 bases not matched to a gene. In germline, CDR1 is MNHNS, CDR2 SASEGT. This CDR3 is built from 16 residues. The CDR3 coding sequence is TGTGCCAGCAGTGTTAACCCACGGGACAGGGTCCACGAGCAGTACTTC. The encoded protein is CASSVNPRDRVHEQYF.

This chain joins TRBV14 and TRBJ2-3; D is undetermined. The CDR3 loop spans 17 amino acids. V dropped 1 base and J dropped 1 base, with 15 bases sitting between them. Germline CDR1 SGHDN, CDR2 FVKESK. The CDR3 DNA reads TGTGCCAGCAGCCAAGGCATCCCTAGGCCTCGCACAGATACGCAGTATTTT. Its protein product is CASSQGIPRPRTDTQYF.

The chain's CDR3 is CASSCTRDRSTDTQYF. CDR3 sequence (DNA): TGTGCCAGCAGCTGCACCCGGGACAGGAGCACAGATACGCAGTATTTT. The chain couples TRBV7-9 to TRBJ2-3, with 8 bases matching TRBD1. The germline CDR1 and CDR2 sequences are SEHNR and FQNEAQ (reference sequence). V lost 4 bases, J lost 0 bases, and 6 bases stayed unmatched. The CDR3 contains 16 residues.

This chain uses TRBV30 with TRBJ1-1; TRBD1 aligns across 7 bases. The CDR3 runs 15 residues. The V segment lost 6 bases and the J segment 5 bases; nucleotides outside the gene matches: 15. Germline assignment: CDR1 GTSNPN and CDR2 SVGIG (reference sequence). In nucleotides, the CDR3 is TGTGCCTGTCAGACGGGACAGTTGTTAAAAACTGAAGCTTTCTTT. This translates into CACQTGQLLKTEAFF.

This chain connects TRBV6-1 to TRBJ1-5, with D uncertain. Trimming shortened V by 2 bases and J by 0 bases, and 20 bases separated the two germline ends. Germline V gene lookup returns CDR1 MNHNS and CDR2 SASEGT. This CDR3 is built from 19 residues. The chain's CDR3 is CASSEFEEVAHYSNQPQHF. In DNA form, the CDR3 reads TGTGCCAGCAGTGAATTTGAAGAGGTAGCCCATTATAGCAATCAGCCCCAGCATTTT.

This chain uses TRBV29-1 with TRBJ2-7; 8 bases match TRBD2. Germline V lookup: CDR1 SQVTM, CDR2 ANQGSEA. The CDR3 sequence is 16 residues long. Trimming took 4 bases from V and 4 from J; bases not matched to a gene: 15. In nucleotides, the CDR3 is TGCAGCGTTGTATCCCGGGGGGGCCCGACGGGGTACGAGCAGTACTTC. This sequence encodes CSVVSRGGPTGYEQYF.

This clone was counted once. The V gene is TRBV5-1, the J gene TRBJ2-7; tentative D call: TRBD2 (5 bases). Trimming took 3 bases from V and 1 from J, leaving 17 bases between them. The V gene's germline CDR1 is SGHRS and CDR2 YFSETQ. The CDR3 has 16 residues. DNA for the CDR3: TGCGCCAGCAGCTCCGACGGAGGTCAGCCGTCCTACGAGCAGTACTTC. Residues: CASSSDGGQPSYEQYF.

The chain carries TRBV5-1 and TRBJ2-7, with D possibly TRBD1 on 5 matching bases. The CDR3 spans 14 residues. Germline values: CDR1 SGHRS, CDR2 YFSETQ. The germline V and J ends were trimmed by 0 bases and 3 bases, with 10 bases remaining between them. CDR3 DNA sequence: TGCGCCAGCAGCTTGGAAGCAGGGAACTACGAGCAGTACTTC. Encoded protein: CASSLEAGNYEQYF.